These 8 T cell receptor beta chains were sequenced from one sample in a study of CD8+ T cells in alopecia areata. It was cDNA, reverse transcribed from extracted RNA, that served as the sequencing template. The protocol was immunoSEQ multiplex PCR, while the TCRdb copy is restricted to in-frame clones and leaves out a portion. The sample includes about 140,000 clones, 50% to 65% seen only once; the top ten take under 5.5%. Sample: CD4+ T cells sorted from blood. These receptors all come from a human donor in good health.

This clone was seen a handful of times. V and J are TRBV29-1 and TRBJ2-5, with unresolved D. The V and J ends lost 7 bases and 5 bases respectively, with 8 bases between them. The CDR3 sequence is 10 residues long. Germline V lookup: CDR1 SQVTM, CDR2 ANQGSEA. CDR3 loop: CSAGGETQYF. The DNA for the CDR3 is TGCAGCGCCGGTGGGGAGACCCAGTACTTC.

The rearrangement uses TRBV7-8 and TRBJ2-7; D may match TRBD1 or TRBD2 (6 bases each). V lost 4 bases to trimming and J lost 4 bases, with 14 bases between them. CDR1 and CDR2 (germline): SGHVS, FQNEAQ. The CDR3 totals 14 residues. CDR3: CASSSLPGAYEQYF. CDR3 nucleotide sequence: TGTGCCAGCAGCTCCCTGCCGGGGGCGTACGAGCAGTACTTC.

The chain is built from TRBV15 and TRBJ2-3; D remains unclear. V was shortened by 1 base and J by 5 bases, with 7 bases between the two germline ends. This CDR3 is 13 amino acids long. CDR1 is LNHNV and CDR2 is YYDKDF in the germline V gene (reference sequence). The CDR3, as DNA: TGTGCCACCAGCAGAGGTGACGGAGATACGCAGTATTTT. This sequence encodes CATSRGDGDTQYF. Looking up the rest from reference TRBV15 and TRBJ2-3 gives the full variable domain: DAMVIQNPRYQVTQFGKPVTLSCSQTLNHNVMYWYQQKSSQAPKLLFHYYDKDFNNEADTPDNFQSRRPNTSFCFLDIRSPGLGDTAMYLCATSRGDGDTQYFGPGTRLTVL.

This clone has only a few counts. The gene calls are TRBV5-6 and TRBJ1-2, with 12 bases identical to TRBD1. The CDR3 runs 13 residues. Looked up from germline, CDR1 is SGHDT and CDR2 is YYEEEE. Trimming removed 5 bases from V and 8 bases from J; junction bases left unmatched: 4. The CDR3: CASRGTGGVGYTF. In DNA form, the CDR3 reads TGTGCCAGCAGGGGGACAGGGGGCGTCGGCTACACCTTC. Combining the CDR3 with reference TRBV5-6 and TRBJ1-2 gives the whole variable domain DAGVTQSPTHLIKTRGQQVTLRCSPKSGHDTVSWYQQALGQGPQFIFQYYEEEERQRGNFPDRFSGHQFPNYSSELNVNALLLGDSALYLCASRGTGGVGYTFGSGTRLTVV.

V is TRBV7-6 and J is TRBJ1-1, with D uncertain. Trimming took 1 base from V and 0 from J, leaving 3 bases between them. This CDR3 has 13 residues. The germline V gene has CDR1 SGHVS and CDR2 FNYEAQ. The CDR3 sequence is CASSLGMNTEAFF. The DNA of the CDR3 is TGTGCCAGCAGCTTAGGAATGAACACTGAAGCTTTCTTT.

This clone was seen at least ten times. V gene TRBV5-1 combines with J gene TRBJ2-1; D is undetermined. Germline V gives CDR1 SGHRS, CDR2 YFSETQ. Between the trimmed V and J ends, which lost 0 bases and 6 bases, there was a span of 13 bases. The CDR3 spans 15 residues. CDR3 nucleotides: TGCGCCAGCAGCTTGGCTGACCCTGGAACCAATGAGCAGTTCTTC. It translates to CASSLADPGTNEQFF.

This clone was detected a few times. V is TRBV6-5 and J is TRBJ1-5, with D perhaps matching TRBD1 (5 bases). The CDR3 is 14 residues long. Per germline, CDR1 MNHEY and CDR2 SVGAGI. V was cut by 4 bases and J by 4 bases, with 11 bases left in between. CDR3 loop: CASSLWGTNQPQHF. The CDR3 DNA reads as TGTGCCAGCAGTTTGTGGGGGACGAATCAGCCCCAGCATTTT.

The V call is TRBV5-4, the J call TRBJ2-5; possible D gene TRBD1, 5 bases. V was shortened by 4 bases and J by 4 bases, with 20 bases between the two germline ends. This CDR3 has 16 amino acids. Germline lookup yields CDR1 SGHNT and CDR2 YYREEE (reference sequence). The CDR3 DNA reads TGTGCCAGCAGCCCCCCAGGGTCTAGGGGCGTAGAGACCCAGTACTTC. Translated, it gives CASSPPGSRGVETQYF.